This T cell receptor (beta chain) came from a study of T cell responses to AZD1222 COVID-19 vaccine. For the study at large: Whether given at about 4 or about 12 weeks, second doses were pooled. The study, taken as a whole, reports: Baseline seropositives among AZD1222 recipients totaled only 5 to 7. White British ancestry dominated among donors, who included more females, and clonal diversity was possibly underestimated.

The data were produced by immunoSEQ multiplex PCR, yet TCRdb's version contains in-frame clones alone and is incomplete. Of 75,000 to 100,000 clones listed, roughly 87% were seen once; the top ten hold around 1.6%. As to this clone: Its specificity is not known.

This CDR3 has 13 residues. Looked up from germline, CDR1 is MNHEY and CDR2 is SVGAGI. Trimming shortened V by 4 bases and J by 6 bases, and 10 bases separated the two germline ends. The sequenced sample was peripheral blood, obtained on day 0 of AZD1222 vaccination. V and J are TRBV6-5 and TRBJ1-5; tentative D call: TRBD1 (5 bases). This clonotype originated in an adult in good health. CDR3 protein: CASSSGGGQPQHF. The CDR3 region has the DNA TGTGCCAGCAGTTCGGGGGGGGGTCAGCCCCAGCATTTT.